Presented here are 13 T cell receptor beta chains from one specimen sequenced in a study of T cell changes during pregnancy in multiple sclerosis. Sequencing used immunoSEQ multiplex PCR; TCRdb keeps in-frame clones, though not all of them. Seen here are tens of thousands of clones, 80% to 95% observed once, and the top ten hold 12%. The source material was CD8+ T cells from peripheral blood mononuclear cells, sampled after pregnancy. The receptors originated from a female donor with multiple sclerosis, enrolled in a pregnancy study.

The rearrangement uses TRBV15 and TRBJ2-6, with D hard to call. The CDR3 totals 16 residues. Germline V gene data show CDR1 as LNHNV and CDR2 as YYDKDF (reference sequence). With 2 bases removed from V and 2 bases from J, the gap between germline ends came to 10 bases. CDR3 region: CATSRPDGPGANVLTF. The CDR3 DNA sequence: TGTGCCACCAGCAGACCTGATGGCCCTGGGGCCAACGTCCTGACTTTC.

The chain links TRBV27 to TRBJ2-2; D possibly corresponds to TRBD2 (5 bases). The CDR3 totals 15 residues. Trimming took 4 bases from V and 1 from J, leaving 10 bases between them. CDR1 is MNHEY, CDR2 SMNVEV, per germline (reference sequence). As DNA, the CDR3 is TGTGCCAGCAGTTCGCGAGGGAGGAACACCGGGGAGCTGTTTTTT. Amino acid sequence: CASSSRGRNTGELFF.

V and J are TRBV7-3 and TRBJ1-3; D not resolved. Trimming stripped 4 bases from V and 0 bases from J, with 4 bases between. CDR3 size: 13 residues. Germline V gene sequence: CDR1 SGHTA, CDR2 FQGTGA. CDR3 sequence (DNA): TGTGCCAGCAGCTCCAACTCTGGAAACACCATATATTTT. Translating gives CASSSNSGNTIYF.

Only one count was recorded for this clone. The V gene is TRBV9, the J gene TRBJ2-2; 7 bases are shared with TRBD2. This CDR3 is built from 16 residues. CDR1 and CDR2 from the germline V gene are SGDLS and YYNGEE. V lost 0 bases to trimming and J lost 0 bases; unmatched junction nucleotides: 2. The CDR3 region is CASSVGGGPNTGELFF. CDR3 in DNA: TGTGCCAGCAGCGTAGGGGGGGGACCGAACACCGGGGAGCTGTTTTTT.

This CDR3 reads CASSPLAGDLWDIQYF. The CDR3 DNA is TGTGCCAGCAGTCCCTTAGCGGGAGACCTGTGGGACATTCAGTACTTC. The rearrangement uses TRBV27 and TRBJ2-4, with 9 bases lining up with TRBD2. This CDR3 is 16 amino acids long. V shed 5 bases, J shed 8 bases, and the junction held 13 bases outside the gene matches. CDR1 is MNHEY, CDR2 SMNVEV, per germline (reference sequence).

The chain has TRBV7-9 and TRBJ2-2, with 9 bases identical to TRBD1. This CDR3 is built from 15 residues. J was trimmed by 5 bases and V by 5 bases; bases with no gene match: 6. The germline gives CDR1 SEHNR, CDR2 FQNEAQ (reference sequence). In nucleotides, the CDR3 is TGTGCCAGCAGCGACGACAGGGGGTGGACCGGGGAGCTGTTTTTT. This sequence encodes CASSDDRGWTGELFF.

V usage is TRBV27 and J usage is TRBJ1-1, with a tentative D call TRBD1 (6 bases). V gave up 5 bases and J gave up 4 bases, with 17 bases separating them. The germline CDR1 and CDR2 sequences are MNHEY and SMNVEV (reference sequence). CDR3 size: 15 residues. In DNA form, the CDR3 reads TGTGCCAGCAGTCCCCCTACAGGGTTGGCCACTGAAGCTTTCTTT. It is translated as CASSPPTGLATEAFF.

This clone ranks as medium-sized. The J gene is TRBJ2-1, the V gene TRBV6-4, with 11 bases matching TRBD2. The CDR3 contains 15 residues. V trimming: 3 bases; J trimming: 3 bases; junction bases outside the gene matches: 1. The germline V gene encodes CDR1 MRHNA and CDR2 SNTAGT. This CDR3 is CASSELAGDYNEQFF. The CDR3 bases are TGTGCCAGCAGTGAACTAGCGGGAGACTACAATGAGCAGTTCTTC.

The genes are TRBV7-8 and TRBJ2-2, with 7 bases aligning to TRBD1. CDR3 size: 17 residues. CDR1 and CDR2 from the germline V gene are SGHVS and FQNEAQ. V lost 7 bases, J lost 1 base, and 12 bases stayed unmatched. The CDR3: CASTPNRNRGNTGELFF. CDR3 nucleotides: TGTGCCAGCACCCCCAACCGGAACAGGGGGAACACCGGGGAGCTGTTTTTT. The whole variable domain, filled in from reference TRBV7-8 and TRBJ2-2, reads GAGVSQSPRYKVAKRGQDVALRCDPISGHVSLFWYQQALGQGPEFLTYFQNEAQLDKSGLPSDRFFAERPEGSVSTLKIQRTQQEDSAVYLCASTPNRNRGNTGELFFGEGSRLTVL.

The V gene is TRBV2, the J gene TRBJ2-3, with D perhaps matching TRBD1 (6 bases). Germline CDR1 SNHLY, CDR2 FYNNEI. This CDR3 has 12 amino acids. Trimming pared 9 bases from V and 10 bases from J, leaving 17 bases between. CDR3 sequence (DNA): TGTGCCAGAAACTTACTCACAGGGCCGCAGTATTTT. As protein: CARNLLTGPQYF.

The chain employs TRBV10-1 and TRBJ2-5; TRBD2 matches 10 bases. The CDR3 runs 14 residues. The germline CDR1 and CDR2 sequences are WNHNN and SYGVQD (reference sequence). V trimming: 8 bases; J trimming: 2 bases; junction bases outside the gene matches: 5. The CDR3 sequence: CASLRTSGQETQYF. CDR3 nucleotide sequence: TGCGCCAGCCTTAGGACTAGCGGACAAGAGACCCAGTACTTC.

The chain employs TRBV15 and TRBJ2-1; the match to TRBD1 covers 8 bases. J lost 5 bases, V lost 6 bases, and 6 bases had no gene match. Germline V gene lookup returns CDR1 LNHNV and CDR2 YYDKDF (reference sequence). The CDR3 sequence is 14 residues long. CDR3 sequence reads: CATSGATGDNEQFF. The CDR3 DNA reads TGTGCCACCAGTGGGGCGACAGGGGACAATGAGCAGTTCTTC.

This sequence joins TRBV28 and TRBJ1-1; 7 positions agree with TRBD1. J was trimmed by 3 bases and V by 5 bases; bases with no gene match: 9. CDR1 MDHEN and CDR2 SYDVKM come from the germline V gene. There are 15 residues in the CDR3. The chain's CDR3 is CASSLQLTGHTEAFF. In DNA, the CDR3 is TGTGCCAGCAGTCTACAACTGACAGGGCACACTGAAGCTTTCTTT.